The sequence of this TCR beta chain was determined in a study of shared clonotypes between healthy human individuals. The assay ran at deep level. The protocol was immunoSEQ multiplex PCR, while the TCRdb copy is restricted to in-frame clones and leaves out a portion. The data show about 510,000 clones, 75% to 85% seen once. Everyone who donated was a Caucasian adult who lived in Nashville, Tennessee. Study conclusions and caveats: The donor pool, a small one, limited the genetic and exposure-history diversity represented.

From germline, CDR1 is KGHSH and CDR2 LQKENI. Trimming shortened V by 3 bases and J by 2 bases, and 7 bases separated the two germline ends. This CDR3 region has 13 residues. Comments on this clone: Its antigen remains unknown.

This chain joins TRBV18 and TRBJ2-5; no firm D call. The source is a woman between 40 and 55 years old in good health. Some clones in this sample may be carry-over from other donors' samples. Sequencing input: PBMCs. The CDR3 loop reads CASSPGHQETQYF. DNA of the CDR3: TGTGCCAGCTCACCTGGGCATCAAGAGACCCAGTACTTC.